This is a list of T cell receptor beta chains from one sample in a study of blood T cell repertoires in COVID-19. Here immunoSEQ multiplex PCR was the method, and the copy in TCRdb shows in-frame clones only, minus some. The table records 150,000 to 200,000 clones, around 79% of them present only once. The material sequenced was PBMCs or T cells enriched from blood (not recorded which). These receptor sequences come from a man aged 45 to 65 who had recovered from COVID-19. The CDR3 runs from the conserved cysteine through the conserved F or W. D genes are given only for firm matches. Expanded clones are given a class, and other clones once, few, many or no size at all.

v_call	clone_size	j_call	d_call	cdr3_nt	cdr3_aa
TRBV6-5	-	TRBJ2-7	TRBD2	TGTGCCAGCAGTTACGGGCTAGCGGGTATCAACGAGCAGTACTTC	CASSYGLAGINEQYF
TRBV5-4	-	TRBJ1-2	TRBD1	TGTGCCAGCAGCTTCGGGACAGGGATGGATGGCTACACCTTC	CASSFGTGMDGYTF
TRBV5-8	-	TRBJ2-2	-	TGTGCCAGCAGCTTGGACAGGCGGAACACCGGGGAGCTGTTTTTT	CASSLDRRNTGELFF
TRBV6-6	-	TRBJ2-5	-	TGTGCCAGCAGGTCGCGGATAGGGGTCGGAGAGACCCAGTACTTC	CASRSRIGVGETQYF
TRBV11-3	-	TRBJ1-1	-	TGTGCCAGCAGCTTAGACCCCTCGAACACTGAAGCTTTCTTT	CASSLDPSNTEAFF
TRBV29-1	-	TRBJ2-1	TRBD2	TGCAGCGTTGAAGGGAGGGGACAGACGGCTAGCGGGATGGTGGGCTCCTACAATGAGCAGTTCTTC	CSVEGRGQTASGMVGSYNEQFF
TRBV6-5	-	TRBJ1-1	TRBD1	TGTGCCAGCAGTCCTGGACAGGTGAACACTGAAGCTTTCTTT	CASSPGQVNTEAFF
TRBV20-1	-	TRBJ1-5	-	TGCAGTGCTAGGGCCGATCAGCCCCAGCATTTT	CSARADQPQHF
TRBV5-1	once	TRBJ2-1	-	TGCGCCAGCAGCCTAGGGACTTCCAATGAGCAGTTCTTC	CASSLGTSNEQFF
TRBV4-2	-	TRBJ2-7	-	TGTGCCAGCAGCCAAGAAGCCCCAGGGAGGGGGACCAGCTCCTACGAGCAGTACTTC	CASSQEAPGRGTSSYEQYF
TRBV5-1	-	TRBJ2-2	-	TGCGCCAGCAGCTCGCTAATATCCGGGAACACCGGGGAGCTGTTTTTT	CASSSLISGNTGELFF
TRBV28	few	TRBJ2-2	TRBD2	TGTGCCAGCAGTCCCGATCGGGGGGCCGGGGAGCTGTTTTTT	CASSPDRGAGELFF
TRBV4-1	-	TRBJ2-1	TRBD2	TGCGCCAGCAGCCAAGATATGGGGGGGATGCAGTTCTTC	CASSQDMGGMQFF
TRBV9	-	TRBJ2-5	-	TGTGCCCCCACGGGGAATGAGACCCAGTACTTC	CAPTGNETQYF
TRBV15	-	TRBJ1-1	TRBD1	TGTGCCACCAGCAGAGTCCGGGGACAGGGAGAAGCTTTCTTT	CATSRVRGQGEAFF
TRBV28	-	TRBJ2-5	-	TGTGCCAGCAGTCCTCCTGACACCCAAGAGACCCAGTACTTC	CASSPPDTQETQYF
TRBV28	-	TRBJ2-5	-	TGTGCCAGCGGCGTCGGGGTTGCGGAGACCCAGTACTTC	CASGVGVAETQYF
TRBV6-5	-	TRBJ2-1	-	TGTGCCAGCAGCGCCACTAGGCCCTCTCGGCAGTTCTTC	CASSATRPSRQFF
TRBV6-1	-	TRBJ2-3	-	TGTGCCAGCAGTGAAGATCCAGCGAGGACATACTCCGCTAGCACAGATACGCAGTATTTT	CASSEDPARTYSASTDTQYF
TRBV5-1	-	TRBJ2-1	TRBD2	TGCGCCAGCAGCTTGGAATTTAGCGGGAGTTTCACCTACAATGAGCAGTTCTTC	CASSLEFSGSFTYNEQFF
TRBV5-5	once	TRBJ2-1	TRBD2	TGTGCCAGCAGCTTGTGGGGGGGAAAAGTTGATGAGCAGTTCTTC	CASSLWGGKVDEQFF
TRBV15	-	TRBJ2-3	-	TGTGCCACCAGCTCCGAGCGACAGACCACAGATACGCAGTATTTT	CATSSERQTTDTQYF
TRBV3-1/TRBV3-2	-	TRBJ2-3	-	TGTGCCAGCAGCCAAGAGGCAATAGATACGCAGTATTTT	CASSQEAIDTQYF
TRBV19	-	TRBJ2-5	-	TGTGCCAGTAGTAGACCCGGACAAGGACAAGAGACCCAGTACTTC	CASSRPGQGQETQYF
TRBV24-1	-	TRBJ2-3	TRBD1	TGTGCCACCAGTGATTCCCGGGACAGCTGGACAGATACGCAGTATTTT	CATSDSRDSWTDTQYF
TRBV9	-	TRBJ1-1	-	TGTGCCAGCAGCGTAGGGCACCAGATCCTTAACACTGAAGCTTTCTTT	CASSVGHQILNTEAFF
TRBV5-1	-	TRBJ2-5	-	TGCGCCAGCAGCCTACGGACAGCGATCCAAGAGACCCAGTACTTC	CASSLRTAIQETQYF
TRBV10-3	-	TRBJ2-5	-	TGTGCCATCAGTGAGTCGCGGGGCCCGAGTGAGACCCAGTACTTC	CAISESRGPSETQYF
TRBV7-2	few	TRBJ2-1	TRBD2	TGTGCCAGCAGCTTGTCCAGTGGGACTAGTTACAATGAGCAGTTCTTC	CASSLSSGTSYNEQFF
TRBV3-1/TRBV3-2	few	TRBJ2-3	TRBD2	TGTGCCAGCAGCCAAGCGACGGCGGGGGGCACAGATACGCAGTATTTT	CASSQATAGGTDTQYF
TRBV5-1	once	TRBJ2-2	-	TGCGCCAGCGGGTCCCTGGACTCAACCGGGGAGCTGTTTTTT	CASGSLDSTGELFF
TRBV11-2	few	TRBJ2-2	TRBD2	TGTGCCAGCAGCAAGATAGCGGGGAAGACGAACACCGGGGAGCTGTTTTTT	CASSKIAGKTNTGELFF
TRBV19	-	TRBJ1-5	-	TGTGCCAGTAGTATTTCGCGGAATAGCAATCAGCCCCAGCATTTT	CASSISRNSNQPQHF
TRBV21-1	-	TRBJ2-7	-	TGTGCCAGCAGCAATAATCCCGGGACAGATGCCTACGAGCAGTACTTC	CASSNNPGTDAYEQYF
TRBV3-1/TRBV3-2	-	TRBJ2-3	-	TGTGCCAGCAGCCAAGCCCGGGTTAGCACAGATACGCAGTATTTT	CASSQARVSTDTQYF
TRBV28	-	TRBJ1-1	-	TGTGCCAGCATGCCAGGGGCAGAGGAAGCTTTCTTT	CASMPGAEEAFF
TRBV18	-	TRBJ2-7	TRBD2	TGTGCCAGCTCACCACTTCGGACTAGCGGGGGGAGTGCCCCCCGCTACGAGCAGTACTTC	CASSPLRTSGGSAPRYEQYF
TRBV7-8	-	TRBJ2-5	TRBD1	TGTGCCAGCGGACCGGGACAGGGTTGGGAGACCCAGTACTTC	CASGPGQGWETQYF
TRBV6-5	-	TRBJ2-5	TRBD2	TGTGCCAGCAGGTGGACTAGGGATAAACAAGAGACCCAGTACTTC	CASRWTRDKQETQYF
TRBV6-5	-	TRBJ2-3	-	TGTGCCACCTCCGACACCTTCCAAGATACGCAGTATTTT	CATSDTFQDTQYF
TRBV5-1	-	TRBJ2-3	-	TGCGCCAGCAGCGTAGGACACGACACAGATACGCAGTATTTT	CASSVGHDTDTQYF
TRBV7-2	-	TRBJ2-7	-	TGTGCCAGCAGCCAGGGGGGCCCCCTTTACGAGCAGTACTTC	CASSQGGPLYEQYF
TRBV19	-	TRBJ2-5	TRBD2	TGTGCCAGTAGTTCATCACCGACTAGCCTGAACCAAGAGACCCAGTACTTC	CASSSSPTSLNQETQYF
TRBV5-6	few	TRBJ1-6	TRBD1	TGTGCCAGCAGCTGGGAAACAGGGGGCTATAATTCACCCCTCCACTTT	CASSWETGGYNSPLHF
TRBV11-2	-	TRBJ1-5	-	TGTGCCAGCAGCTTATCCCCCCAACAGCCCCAGCATTTT	CASSLSPQQPQHF
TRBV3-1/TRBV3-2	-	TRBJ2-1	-	TGTGCCAGCAGCCAAGAACCGCAGGGTTACAATGAGCAGTTCTTC	CASSQEPQGYNEQFF
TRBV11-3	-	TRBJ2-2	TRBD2	TGTGCCAGCAGCTCCACCCCAGCGGGAGCGGTCGGGGAGCTGTTTTTT	CASSSTPAGAVGELFF
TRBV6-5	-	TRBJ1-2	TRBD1	TGTGCCAGTAGGGGGCCCTTGGACTATGGCTACACCTTC	CASRGPLDYGYTF